This T cell receptor (beta chain) came from a study of Ad26.COV2.S vaccination and SARS-CoV-2 variants. Study conclusions and caveats: Post-vaccination spike-specific CD8+ and CD4+ T cell responses reportedly had substantial breadth.

Treatment noted: roughly 18 received Ad26.COV2.S at low or high dose, single or two shots; several received placebo; per-sample allocation not given. Sampling occurred on day 63 after the first vaccine or placebo injection. Adults aged 18-55 years in Boston included the donor. Assay: immunoSEQ multiplex PCR; the TCRdb copy retains only in-frame clones and omits some. The sample lists some 400,000 clones; approximately 91% were seen once. Germline values: CDR1 LGHNT, CDR2 FRNRAP. V lost 0 bases to trimming and J lost 2 bases; unmatched junction nucleotides: 13. The CDR3 totals 21 residues. Concerning this clone: The antigen is unknown.

The starting material was peripheral blood, obtained in a trial of Ad26.COV2.S vaccine versus placebo. The J gene is TRBJ2-5, the V gene TRBV12-5, with 15 nucleotides matching TRBD2. The TCR originated in a person between 18 and 65 years old who received the Ad26.COV2.S COVID-19 vaccine or a placebo. The CDR3 region is CASGLVLTGTSGRRDQETQYF. The CDR3 DNA follows: TGTGCTAGTGGTTTGGTCCTTACCGGGACTAGCGGGAGGAGGGATCAAGAGACCCAGTACTTC. The full variable domain, in which reference TRBV12-5 and TRBJ2-5 provide the parts outside the CDR3, is DARVTQTPRHKVTEMGQEVTMRCQPILGHNTVFWYRQTMMQGLELLAYFRNRAPLDDSGMPKDRFSAEMPDATLATLKIQPSEPRDSAVYFCASGLVLTGTSGRRDQETQYFGPGTRLLVL.